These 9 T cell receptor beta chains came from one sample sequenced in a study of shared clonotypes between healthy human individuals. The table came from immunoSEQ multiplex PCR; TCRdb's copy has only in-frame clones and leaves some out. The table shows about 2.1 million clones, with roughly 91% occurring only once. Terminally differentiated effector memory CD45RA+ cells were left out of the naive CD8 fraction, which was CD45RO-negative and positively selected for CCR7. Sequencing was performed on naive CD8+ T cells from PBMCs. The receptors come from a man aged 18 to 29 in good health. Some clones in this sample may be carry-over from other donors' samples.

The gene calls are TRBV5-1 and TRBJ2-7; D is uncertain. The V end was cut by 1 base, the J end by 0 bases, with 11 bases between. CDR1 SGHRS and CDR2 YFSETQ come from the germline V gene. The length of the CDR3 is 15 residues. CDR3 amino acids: CASSLNSRSSYEQYF. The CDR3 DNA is TGCGCCAGCAGCTTGAACAGCCGTAGCTCCTACGAGCAGTACTTC.

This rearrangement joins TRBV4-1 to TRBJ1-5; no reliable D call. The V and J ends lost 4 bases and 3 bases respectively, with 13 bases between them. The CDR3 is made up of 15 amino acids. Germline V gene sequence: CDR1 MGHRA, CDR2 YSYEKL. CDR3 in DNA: TGCGCCAGCAGCCGGGAGGCGAGGGACAATCAGCCCCAGCATTTT. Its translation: CASSREARDNQPQHF.

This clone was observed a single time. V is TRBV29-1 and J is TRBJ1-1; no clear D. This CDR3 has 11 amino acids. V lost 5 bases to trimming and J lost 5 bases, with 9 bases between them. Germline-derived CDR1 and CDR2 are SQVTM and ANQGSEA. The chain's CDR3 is CSVSFQTEAFF. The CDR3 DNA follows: TGCAGCGTTTCTTTTCAGACTGAAGCTTTCTTT.

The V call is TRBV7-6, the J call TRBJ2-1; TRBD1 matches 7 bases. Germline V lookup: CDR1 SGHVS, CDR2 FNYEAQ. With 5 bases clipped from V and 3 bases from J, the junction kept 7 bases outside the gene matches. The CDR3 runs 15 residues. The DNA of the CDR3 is TGTGCCAGCAGCAGCCGGGACAGTCACTACAATGAGCAGTTCTTC. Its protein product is CASSSRDSHYNEQFF.

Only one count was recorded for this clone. DNA for the CDR3: TGCGCCAGCAGCAGATTTAGCGGGAGGGCCGGGGAGACCCAGTACTTC. Protein: CASSRFSGRAGETQYF. This chain connects TRBV4-3 to TRBJ2-5; 11 bases are shared with TRBD2. The CDR3 length is 16 residues. Looked up from germline, CDR1 is LGHNA and CDR2 is YSLEER. V was pared by 5 bases and J by 5 bases, with 10 bases of the junction left unmatched.

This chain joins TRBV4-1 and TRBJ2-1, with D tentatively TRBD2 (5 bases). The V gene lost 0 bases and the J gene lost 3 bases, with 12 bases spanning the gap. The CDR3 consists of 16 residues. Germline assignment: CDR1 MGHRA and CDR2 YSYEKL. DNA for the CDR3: TGCGCCAGCAGCCAAGACCCGGGAACCTACTACAATGAGCAGTTCTTC. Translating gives CASSQDPGTYYNEQFF.

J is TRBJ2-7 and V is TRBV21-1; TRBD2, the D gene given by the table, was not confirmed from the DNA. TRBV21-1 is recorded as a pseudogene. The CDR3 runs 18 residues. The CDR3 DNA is TGTGCCAGCAGCAAAGTTACTAGCGGCGGGAGACTGGCGGACGAGCAGTACTTC. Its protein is CASSKVTSGGRLADEQYF.

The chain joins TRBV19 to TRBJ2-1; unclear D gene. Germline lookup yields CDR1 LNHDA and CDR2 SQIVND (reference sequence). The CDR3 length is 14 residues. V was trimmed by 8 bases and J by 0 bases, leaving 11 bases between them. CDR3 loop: CASARRGSYNEQFF. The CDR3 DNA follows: TGTGCCAGTGCCCGACGAGGCTCCTACAATGAGCAGTTCTTC.

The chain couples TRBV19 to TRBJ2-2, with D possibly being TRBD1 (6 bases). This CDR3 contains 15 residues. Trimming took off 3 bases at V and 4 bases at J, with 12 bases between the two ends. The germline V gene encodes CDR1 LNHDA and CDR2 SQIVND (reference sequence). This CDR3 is CASSIVDSLTGELFF. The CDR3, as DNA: TGTGCCAGTAGTATTGTGGACAGTCTCACCGGGGAGCTGTTTTTT. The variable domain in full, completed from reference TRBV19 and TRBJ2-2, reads DGGITQSPKYLFRKEGQNVTLSCEQNLNHDAMYWYRQDPGQGLRLIYYSQIVNDFQKGDIAEGYSVSREKKESFPLTVTSAQKNPTAFYLCASSIVDSLTGELFFGEGSRLTVL.